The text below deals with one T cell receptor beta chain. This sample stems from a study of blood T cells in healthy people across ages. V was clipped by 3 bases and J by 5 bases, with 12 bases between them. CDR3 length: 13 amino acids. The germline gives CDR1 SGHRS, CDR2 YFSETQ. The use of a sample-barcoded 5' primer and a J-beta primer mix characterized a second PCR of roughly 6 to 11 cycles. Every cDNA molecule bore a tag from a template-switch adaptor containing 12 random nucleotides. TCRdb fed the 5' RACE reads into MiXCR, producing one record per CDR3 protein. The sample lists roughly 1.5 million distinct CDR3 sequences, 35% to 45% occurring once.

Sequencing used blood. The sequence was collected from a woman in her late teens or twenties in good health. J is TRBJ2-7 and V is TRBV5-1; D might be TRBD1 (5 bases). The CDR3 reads CASSSLTDNEQYF. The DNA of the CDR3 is TGCGCCAGCAGCTCACTAACGGACAACGAGCAGTACTTC.